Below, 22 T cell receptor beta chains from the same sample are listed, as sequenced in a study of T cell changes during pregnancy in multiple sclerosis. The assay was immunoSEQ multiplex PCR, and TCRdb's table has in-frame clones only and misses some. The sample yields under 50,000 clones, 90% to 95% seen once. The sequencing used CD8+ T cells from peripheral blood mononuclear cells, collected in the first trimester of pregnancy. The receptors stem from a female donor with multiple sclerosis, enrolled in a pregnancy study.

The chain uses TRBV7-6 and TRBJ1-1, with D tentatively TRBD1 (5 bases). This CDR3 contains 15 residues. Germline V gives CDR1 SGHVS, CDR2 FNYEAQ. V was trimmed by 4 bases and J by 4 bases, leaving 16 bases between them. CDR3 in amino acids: CASSSVPRGSTEAFF. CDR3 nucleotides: TGTGCCAGCAGCTCAGTTCCGCGGGGGAGCACTGAAGCTTTCTTT.

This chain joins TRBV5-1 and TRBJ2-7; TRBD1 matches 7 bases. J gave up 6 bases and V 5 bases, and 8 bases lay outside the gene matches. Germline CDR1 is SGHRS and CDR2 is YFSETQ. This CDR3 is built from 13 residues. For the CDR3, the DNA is TGCGCCAGCAGATATCACGAGGGGGCCGAGCAGTACTTC. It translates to CASRYHEGAEQYF.

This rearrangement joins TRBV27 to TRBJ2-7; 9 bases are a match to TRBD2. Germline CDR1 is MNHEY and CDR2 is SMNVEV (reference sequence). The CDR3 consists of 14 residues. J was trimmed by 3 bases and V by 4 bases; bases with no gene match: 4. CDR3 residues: CASSSLAGDYEQYF. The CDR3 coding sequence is TGTGCCAGCAGTTCCTTAGCGGGAGACTACGAGCAGTACTTC.

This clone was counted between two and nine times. Here the CDR3 reads CASSIATGGNTIYF. CDR3 sequence (DNA): TGTGCCAGTAGTATTGCGACAGGCGGAAACACCATATATTTT. The chain combines TRBV19 with TRBJ1-3; perhaps TRBD1 as D (6 bases). Trimming removed 3 bases from V and 4 bases from J, with 10 bases in between. The CDR3 is made up of 14 amino acids. Germline V gives CDR1 LNHDA, CDR2 SQIVND (reference sequence). Together with reference TRBV19 and TRBJ1-3, the CDR3 gives the full variable domain: DGGITQSPKYLFRKEGQNVTLSCEQNLNHDAMYWYRQDPGQGLRLIYYSQIVNDFQKGDIAEGYSVSREKKESFPLTVTSAQKNPTAFYLCASSIATGGNTIYFGEGSWLTVV.

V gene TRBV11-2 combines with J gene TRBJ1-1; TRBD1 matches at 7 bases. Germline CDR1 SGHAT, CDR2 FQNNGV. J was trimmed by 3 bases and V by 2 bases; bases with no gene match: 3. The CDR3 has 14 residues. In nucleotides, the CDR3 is TGTGCCAGCAGCTTAAACAGGGGCTACACTGAAGCTTTCTTT. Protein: CASSLNRGYTEAFF. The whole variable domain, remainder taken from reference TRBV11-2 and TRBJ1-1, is EAGVAQSPRYKIIEKRQSVAFWCNPISGHATLYWYQQILGQGPKLLIQFQNNGVVDDSQLPKDRFSAERLKGVDSTLKIQPAKLEDSAVYLCASSLNRGYTEAFFGQGTRLTVV.

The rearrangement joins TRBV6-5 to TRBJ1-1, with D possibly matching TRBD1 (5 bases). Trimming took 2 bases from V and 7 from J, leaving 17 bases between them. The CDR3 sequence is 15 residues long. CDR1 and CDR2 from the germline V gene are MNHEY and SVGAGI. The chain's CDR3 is CASSYGQWADSEAFF. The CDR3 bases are TGTGCCAGCAGTTACGGGCAATGGGCCGACAGTGAAGCTTTCTTT.

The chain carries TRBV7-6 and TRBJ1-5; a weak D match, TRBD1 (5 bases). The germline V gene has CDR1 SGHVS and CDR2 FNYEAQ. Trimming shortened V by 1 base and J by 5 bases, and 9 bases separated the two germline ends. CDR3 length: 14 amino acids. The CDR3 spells CASSLGGLDQPQHF. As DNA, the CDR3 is TGTGCCAGCAGCTTAGGGGGCCTCGATCAGCCCCAGCATTTT.

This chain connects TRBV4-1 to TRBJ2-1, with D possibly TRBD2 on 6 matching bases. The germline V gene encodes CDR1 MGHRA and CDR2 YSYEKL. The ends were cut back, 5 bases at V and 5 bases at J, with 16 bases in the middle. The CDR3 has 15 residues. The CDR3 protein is CASSGEAGTNNEQFF. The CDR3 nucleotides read TGCGCCAGCAGCGGAGAGGCGGGGACGAACAATGAGCAGTTCTTC.

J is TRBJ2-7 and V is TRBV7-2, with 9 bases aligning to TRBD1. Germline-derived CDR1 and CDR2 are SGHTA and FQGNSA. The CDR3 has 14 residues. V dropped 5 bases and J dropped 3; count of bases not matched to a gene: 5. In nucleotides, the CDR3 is TGTGCCAGCAGCGAGGGACAGGGTGGCTACGAGCAGTACTTC. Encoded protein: CASSEGQGGYEQYF. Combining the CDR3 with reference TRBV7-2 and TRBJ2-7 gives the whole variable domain GAGVSQSPSNKVTEKGKDVELRCDPISGHTALYWYRQSLGQGLEFLIYFQGNSAPDKSGLPSDRFSAERTGGSVSTLTIQRTQQEDSAVYLCASSEGQGGYEQYFGPGTRLTVT.

The CDR3 spells CASSLDHRAGANVLTF. The CDR3 DNA reads TGTGCCAGCAGCTTAGACCACAGGGCTGGGGCCAACGTCCTGACTTTC. The J gene is TRBJ2-6, the V gene TRBV11-2; D perhaps matches TRBD1 (6 bases). V was cut by 0 bases and J by 2 bases, with 8 bases left in between. The CDR3 extends over 16 amino acids. Germline V lookup: CDR1 SGHAT, CDR2 FQNNGV.

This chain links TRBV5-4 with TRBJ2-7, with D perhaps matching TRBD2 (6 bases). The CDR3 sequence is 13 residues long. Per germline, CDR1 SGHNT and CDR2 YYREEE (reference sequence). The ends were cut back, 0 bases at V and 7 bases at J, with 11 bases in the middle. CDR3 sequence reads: CASSLAGLPEQYF. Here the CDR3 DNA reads TGTGCCAGCAGCTTGGCGGGACTCCCGGAGCAGTACTTC.

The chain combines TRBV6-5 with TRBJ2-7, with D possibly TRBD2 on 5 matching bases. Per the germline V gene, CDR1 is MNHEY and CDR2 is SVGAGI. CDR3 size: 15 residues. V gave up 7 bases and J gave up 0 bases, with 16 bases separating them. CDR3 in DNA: TGTGCCAGCACCAATTACTTGGGGAGCTCCTACGAGCAGTACTTC. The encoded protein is CASTNYLGSSYEQYF.

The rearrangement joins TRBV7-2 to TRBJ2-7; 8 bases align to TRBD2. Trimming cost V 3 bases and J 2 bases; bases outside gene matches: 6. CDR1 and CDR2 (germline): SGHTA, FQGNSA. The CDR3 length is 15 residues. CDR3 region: CASSFALAGAYEQYF. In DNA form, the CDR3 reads TGTGCCAGCAGCTTCGCTCTAGCGGGTGCCTACGAGCAGTACTTC. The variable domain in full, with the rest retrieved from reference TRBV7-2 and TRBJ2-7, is GAGVSQSPSNKVTEKGKDVELRCDPISGHTALYWYRQSLGQGLEFLIYFQGNSAPDKSGLPSDRFSAERTGGSVSTLTIQRTQQEDSAVYLCASSFALAGAYEQYFGPGTRLTVT.

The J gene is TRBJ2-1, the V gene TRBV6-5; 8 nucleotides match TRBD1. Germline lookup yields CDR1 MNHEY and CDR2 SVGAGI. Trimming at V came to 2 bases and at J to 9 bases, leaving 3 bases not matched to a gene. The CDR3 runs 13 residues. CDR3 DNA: TGTGCCAGCAGTTACACAGGGGGTGGTGAGCAGTTCTTC. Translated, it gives CASSYTGGGEQFF.

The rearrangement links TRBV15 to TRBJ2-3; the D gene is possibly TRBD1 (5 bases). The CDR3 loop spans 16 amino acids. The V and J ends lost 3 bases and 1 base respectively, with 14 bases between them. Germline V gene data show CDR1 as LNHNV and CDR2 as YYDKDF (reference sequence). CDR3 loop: CATSRGPMVGTDTQYF. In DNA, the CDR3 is TGTGCCACCAGCAGGGGGCCTATGGTAGGCACAGATACGCAGTATTTT.

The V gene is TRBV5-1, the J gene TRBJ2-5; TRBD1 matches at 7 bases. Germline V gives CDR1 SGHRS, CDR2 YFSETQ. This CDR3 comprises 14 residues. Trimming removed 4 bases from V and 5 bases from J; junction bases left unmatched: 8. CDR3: CASSPLRGQETQYF. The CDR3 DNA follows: TGCGCCAGCAGCCCGTTAAGGGGGCAGGAGACCCAGTACTTC.

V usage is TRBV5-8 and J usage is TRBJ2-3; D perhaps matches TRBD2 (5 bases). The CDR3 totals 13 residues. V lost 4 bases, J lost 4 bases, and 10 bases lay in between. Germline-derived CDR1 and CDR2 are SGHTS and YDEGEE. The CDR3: CASSPGSSDTQYF. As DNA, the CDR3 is TGTGCCAGCAGCCCGGGGTCCTCAGATACGCAGTATTTT.

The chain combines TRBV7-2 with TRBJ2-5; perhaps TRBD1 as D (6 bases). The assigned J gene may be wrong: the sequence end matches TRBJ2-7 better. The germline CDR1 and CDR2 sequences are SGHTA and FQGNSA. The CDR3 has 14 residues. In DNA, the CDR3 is TGTGCCAGCAGCTTAGCCCAGGGGCCGGACGAGCAGTACTTC. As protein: CASSLAQGPDEQYF.

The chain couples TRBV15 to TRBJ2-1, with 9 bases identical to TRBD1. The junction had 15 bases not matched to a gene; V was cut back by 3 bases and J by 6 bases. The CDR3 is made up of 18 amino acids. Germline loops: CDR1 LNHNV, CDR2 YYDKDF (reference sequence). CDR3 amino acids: CATSRVSVGTGSANEQFF. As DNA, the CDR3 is TGTGCCACCAGCAGGGTGTCTGTCGGGACAGGGTCGGCCAATGAGCAGTTCTTC.

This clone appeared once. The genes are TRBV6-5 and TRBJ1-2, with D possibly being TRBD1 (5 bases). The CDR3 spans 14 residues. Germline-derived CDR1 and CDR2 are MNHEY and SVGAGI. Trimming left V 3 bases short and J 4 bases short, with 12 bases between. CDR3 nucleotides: TGTGCCAGCAGTTATTCGGCAGACAGCTATGGCTACACCTTC. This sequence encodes CASSYSADSYGYTF.

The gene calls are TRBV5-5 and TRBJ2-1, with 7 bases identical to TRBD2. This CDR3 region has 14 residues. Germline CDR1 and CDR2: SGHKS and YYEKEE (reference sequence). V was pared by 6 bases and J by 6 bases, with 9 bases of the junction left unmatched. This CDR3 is CASTGRGGSNEQFF. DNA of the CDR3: TGTGCCAGCACCGGGCGGGGAGGGTCCAATGAGCAGTTCTTC.

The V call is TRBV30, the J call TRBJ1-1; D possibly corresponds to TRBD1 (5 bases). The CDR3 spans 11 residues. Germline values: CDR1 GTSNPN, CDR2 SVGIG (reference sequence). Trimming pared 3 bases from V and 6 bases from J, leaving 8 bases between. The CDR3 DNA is TGTGCCTGGAGCGACAGTGCTGAAGCTTTCTTT. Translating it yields CAWSDSAEAFF.